A single T cell receptor beta chain is shown here with its context. Its antigen remains unknown. The limits of the CDR3 on the DNA are not certain, so only TCRdb's listed CDR3 is given. Researchers collected about 9.7 milliliters of peripheral blood from every single donor. The entry originates in a study of blood T cells in healthy people across ages. Study outcomes and limitations: Per million T cells, TCR beta diversity dropped roughly linearly as age increased.

The germline V gene encodes CDR1 SQVTM and CDR2 ANQGSEA. The CDR3 has 18 amino acids, counting both end residues. With a J-beta primer mix and a sample-barcoded 5' primer, a second PCR ran 7 to 11 cycles. TCRdb used MiXCR to reprocess the 5' RACE reads, holding one entry per CDR3 protein. The sample includes about 280,000 distinct CDR3 sequences, around 30% seen only once; the top ten take around 29%. The chain uses TRBV29-1 and TRBJ1-2; TRBD1 is taken as the D call from the table, unchecked against the DNA. Sequenced material: blood. The sequence came from a woman in her 70s in good health. CDR3 residues: CSVGGAGQGAKDPYGCTF.